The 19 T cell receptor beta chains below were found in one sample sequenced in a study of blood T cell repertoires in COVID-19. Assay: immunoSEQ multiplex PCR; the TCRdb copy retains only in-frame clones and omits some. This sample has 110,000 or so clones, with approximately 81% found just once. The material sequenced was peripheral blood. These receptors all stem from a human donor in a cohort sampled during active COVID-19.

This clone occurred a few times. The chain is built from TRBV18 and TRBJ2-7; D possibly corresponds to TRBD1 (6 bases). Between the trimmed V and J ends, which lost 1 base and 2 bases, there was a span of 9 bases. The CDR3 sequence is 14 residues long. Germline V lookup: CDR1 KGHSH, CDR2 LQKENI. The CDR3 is CASSPRQDAYEQYF. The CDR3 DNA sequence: TGTGCCAGCTCACCACGACAGGACGCCTACGAGCAGTACTTC.

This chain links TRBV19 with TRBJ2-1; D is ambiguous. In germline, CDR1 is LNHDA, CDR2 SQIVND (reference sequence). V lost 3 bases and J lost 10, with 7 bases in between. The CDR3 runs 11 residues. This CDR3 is CASSIRLEQFF. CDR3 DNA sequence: TGTGCCAGTAGTATCAGACTGGAGCAGTTCTTC.

CDR3 loop: CASSSTSGGLRDTQYF. The CDR3 DNA is TGCGCCAGCAGCTCGACTAGCGGGGGCCTTAGGGATACGCAGTATTTT. J is TRBJ2-3 and V is TRBV5-1; 12 bases line up with TRBD2. Germline lookup yields CDR1 SGHRS and CDR2 YFSETQ. The CDR3 runs 16 residues. Trimming cost V 3 bases and J 6 bases; bases outside gene matches: 8.

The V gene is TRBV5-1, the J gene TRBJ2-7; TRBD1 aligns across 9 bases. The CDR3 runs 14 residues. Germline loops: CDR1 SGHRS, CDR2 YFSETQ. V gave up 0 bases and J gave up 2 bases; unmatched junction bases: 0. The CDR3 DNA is TGCGCCAGCAGCTTGGGACAGGGGGCCTACGAGCAGTACTTC. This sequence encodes CASSLGQGAYEQYF.

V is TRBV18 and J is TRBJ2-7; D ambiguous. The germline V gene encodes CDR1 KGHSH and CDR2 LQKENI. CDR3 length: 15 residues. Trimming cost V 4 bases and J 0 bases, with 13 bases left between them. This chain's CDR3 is CASSRNRESSYEQYF. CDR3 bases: TGTGCCAGCTCACGTAACAGAGAGAGCTCCTACGAGCAGTACTTC. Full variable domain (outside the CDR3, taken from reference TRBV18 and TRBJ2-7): NAGVMQNPRHLVRRRGQEARLRCSPMKGHSHVYWYRQLPEEGLKFMVYLQKENIIDESGMPKERFSAEFPKEGPSILRIQQVVRGDSAAYFCASSRNRESSYEQYFGPGTRLTVT.

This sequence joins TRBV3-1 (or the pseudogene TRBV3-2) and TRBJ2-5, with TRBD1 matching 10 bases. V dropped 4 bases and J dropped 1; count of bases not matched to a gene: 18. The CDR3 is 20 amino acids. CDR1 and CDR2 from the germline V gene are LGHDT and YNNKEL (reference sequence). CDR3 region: CASSPWWTGGRPLVQETQYF. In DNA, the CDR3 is TGTGCCAGCAGCCCCTGGTGGACAGGGGGAAGACCTTTAGTCCAAGAGACCCAGTACTTC.

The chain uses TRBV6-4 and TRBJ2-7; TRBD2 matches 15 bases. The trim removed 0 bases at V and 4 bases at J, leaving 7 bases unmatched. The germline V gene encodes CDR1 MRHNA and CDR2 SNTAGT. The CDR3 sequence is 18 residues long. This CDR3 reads CASSDSSRGLAGGYEQYF. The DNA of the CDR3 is TGTGCCAGCAGTGACTCGAGTCGGGGACTAGCGGGGGGTTACGAGCAGTACTTC.

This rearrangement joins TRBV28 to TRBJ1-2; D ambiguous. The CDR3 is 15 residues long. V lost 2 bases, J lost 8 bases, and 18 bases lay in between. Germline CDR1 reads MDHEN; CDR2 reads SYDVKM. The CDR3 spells CASSLTGGNQYGYTF. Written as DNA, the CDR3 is TGTGCCAGCAGTTTAACCGGCGGTAATCAGTACGGCTACACCTTC.

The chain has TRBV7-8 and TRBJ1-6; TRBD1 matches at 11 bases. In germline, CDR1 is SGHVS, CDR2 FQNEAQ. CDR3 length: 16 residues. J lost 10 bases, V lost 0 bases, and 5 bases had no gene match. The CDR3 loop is CASSLAGTGGKSPLHF. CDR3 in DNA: TGTGCCAGCAGCTTAGCCGGGACAGGGGGAAAATCACCCCTCCACTTT.

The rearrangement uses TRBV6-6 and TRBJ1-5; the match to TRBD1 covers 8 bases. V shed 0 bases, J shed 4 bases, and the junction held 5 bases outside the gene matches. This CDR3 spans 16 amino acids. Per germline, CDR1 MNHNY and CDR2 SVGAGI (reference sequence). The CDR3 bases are TGTGCCAGCAGTTACTCGGGACAGGCTGATAATCAGCCCCAGCATTTT. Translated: CASSYSGQADNQPQHF.

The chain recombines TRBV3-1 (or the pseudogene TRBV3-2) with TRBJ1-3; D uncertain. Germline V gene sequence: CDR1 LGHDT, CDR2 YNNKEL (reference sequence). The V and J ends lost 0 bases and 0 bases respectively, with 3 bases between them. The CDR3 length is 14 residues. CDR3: CASSQDLSGNTIYF. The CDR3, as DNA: TGTGCCAGCAGCCAAGATCTCTCTGGAAACACCATATATTTT.

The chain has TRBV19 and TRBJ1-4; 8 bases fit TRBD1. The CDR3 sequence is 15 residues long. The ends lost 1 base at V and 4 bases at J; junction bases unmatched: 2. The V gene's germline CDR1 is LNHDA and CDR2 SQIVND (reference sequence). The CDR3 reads CASSIGTGFNEKLFF. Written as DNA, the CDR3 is TGTGCCAGTAGTATAGGGACAGGGTTTAATGAAAAACTGTTTTTT. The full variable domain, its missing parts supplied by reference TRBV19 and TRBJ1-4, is DGGITQSPKYLFRKEGQNVTLSCEQNLNHDAMYWYRQDPGQGLRLIYYSQIVNDFQKGDIAEGYSVSREKKESFPLTVTSAQKNPTAFYLCASSIGTGFNEKLFFGSGTQLSVL.

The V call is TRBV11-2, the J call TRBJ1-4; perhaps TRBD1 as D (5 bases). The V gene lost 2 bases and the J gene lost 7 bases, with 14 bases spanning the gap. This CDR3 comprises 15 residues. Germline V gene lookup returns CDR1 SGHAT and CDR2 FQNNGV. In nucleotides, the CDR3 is TGTGCCAGCAGCTTAAGCCAGGGATCATTTGAAAAACTGTTTTTT. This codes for CASSLSQGSFEKLFF.

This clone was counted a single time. The CDR3 sequence is CASSPRTGWNQPQHF. The CDR3 nucleotides are TGTGCCAGCAGTCCTCGGACAGGGTGGAATCAGCCCCAGCATTTT. The chain employs TRBV27 and TRBJ1-5; TRBD1 matches at 8 bases. This CDR3 has 15 amino acids. After removal of 5 bases from V and 4 bases from J, the junction contained 7 bases not matched to a gene. Looked up from germline, CDR1 is MNHEY and CDR2 is SMNVEV (reference sequence).

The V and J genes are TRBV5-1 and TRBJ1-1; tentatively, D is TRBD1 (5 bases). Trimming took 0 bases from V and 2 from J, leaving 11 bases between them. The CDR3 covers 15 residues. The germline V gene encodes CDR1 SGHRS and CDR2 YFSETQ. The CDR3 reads CASSLAGQGNTEAFF. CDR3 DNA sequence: TGCGCCAGCAGCTTGGCCGGCCAGGGAAACACTGAAGCTTTCTTT.

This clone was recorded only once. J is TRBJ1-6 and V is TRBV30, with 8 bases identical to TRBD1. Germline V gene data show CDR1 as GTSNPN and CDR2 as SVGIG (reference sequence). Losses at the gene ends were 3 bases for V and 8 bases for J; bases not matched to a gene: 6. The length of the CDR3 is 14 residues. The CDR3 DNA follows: TGTGCCTGGAGCGTCCGGGACAGGTATTCACCCCTCCACTTT. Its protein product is CAWSVRDRYSPLHF.

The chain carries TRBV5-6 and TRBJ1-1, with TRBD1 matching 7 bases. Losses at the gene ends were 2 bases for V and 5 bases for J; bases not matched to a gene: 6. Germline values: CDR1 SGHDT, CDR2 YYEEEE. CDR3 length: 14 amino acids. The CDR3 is CASSLVTGQTEAFF. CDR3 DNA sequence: TGTGCCAGCAGCTTAGTGACAGGGCAAACTGAAGCTTTCTTT.

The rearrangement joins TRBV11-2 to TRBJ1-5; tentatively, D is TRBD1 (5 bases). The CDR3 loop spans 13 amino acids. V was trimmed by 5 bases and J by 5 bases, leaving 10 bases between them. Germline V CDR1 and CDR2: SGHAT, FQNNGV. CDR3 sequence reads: CASSQGGDQPQHF. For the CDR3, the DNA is TGTGCCAGCAGCCAGGGTGGGGATCAGCCCCAGCATTTT.

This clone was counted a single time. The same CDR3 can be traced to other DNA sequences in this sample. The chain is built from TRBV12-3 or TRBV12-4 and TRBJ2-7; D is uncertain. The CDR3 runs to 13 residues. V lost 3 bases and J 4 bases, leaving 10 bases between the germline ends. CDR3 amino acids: CASSFSRDYEQYF. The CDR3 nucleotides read TGTGCCAGCAGTTTTTCACGCGATTACGAGCAGTACTTC.